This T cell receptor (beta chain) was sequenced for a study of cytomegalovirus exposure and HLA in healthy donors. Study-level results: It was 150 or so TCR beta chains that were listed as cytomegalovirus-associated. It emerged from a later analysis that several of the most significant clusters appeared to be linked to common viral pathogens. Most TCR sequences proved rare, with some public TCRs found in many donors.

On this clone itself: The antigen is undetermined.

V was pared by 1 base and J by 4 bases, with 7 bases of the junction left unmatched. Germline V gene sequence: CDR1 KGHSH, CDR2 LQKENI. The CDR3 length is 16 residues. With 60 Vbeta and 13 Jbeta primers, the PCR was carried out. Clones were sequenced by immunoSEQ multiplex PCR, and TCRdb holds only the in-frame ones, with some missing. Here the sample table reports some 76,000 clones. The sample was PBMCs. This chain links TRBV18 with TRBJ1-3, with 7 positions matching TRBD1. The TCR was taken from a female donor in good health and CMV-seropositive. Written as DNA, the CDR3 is TGTGCCAGCTCACCACGGGTAGGGGGCGAAGGAAACACCATATATTTT. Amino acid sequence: CASSPRVGGEGNTIYF.